These 9 T cell receptor beta chains share one sample of origin, sequenced in a study of shared clonotypes between healthy human individuals. Method: immunoSEQ multiplex PCR; TCRdb's copy keeps in-frame clones and lacks some. The sample consists of hundreds of thousands of clones, about 96% of them appearing once. The sample consisted of naive CD4+ T cells sorted from blood. The subset is: CD45RA+ positively selected. The receptors shown here come from a woman aged 30 to 39 in good health.

J is TRBJ2-3 and V is TRBV21-1; the DNA was not used to check the table's D call, TRBD2. TRBV21-1 is assigned pseudogene status. This CDR3 has 16 amino acids. This chain's CDR3 is CASSTRTSGAPDTQYF. DNA for the CDR3: TGTGCCAGCAGCACGAGGACTAGCGGGGCGCCAGATACGCAGTATTTT.

The chain combines TRBV27 with TRBJ2-7; perhaps TRBD1 as D (6 bases). Looked up from germline, CDR1 is MNHEY and CDR2 is SMNVEV (reference sequence). V lost 3 bases, J lost 0 bases, and 15 bases lay in between. This CDR3 is 16 amino acids long. The CDR3 DNA is TGTGCCAGCAGTTTCCCCCGGACAGAGTTCTCCTACGAGCAGTACTTC. It codes for CASSFPRTEFSYEQYF.

V is TRBV11-2 and J is TRBJ2-7, with 7 bases identical to TRBD1. V shed 7 bases, J shed 0 bases, and the junction held 9 bases outside the gene matches. Germline V gene data show CDR1 as SGHAT and CDR2 as FQNNGV. This CDR3 spans 15 amino acids. CDR3 coding DNA: TGTGCCAGCACCAAAGAGGGGGACAGCTCCTACGAGCAGTACTTC. The encoded protein is CASTKEGDSSYEQYF.

The chain employs TRBV27 and TRBJ2-7; 8 bases align to TRBD2. Germline V CDR1 and CDR2: MNHEY, SMNVEV (reference sequence). CDR3 length equals 15 residues. The V segment lost 4 bases and the J segment 5 bases; nucleotides outside the gene matches: 10. Here the CDR3 DNA reads TGTGCCAGCAGTTACACCGGGACTAGTATACACGAGCAGTACTTC. It encodes CASSYTGTSIHEQYF.

The chain couples TRBV6-4 to TRBJ2-5; TRBD2 aligns across 8 bases. The ends lost 7 bases at V and 5 bases at J; junction bases unmatched: 12. Germline V gene sequence: CDR1 MRHNA, CDR2 SNTAGT. The CDR3 is made up of 15 amino acids. The CDR3 DNA is TGTGCCAGCAAAGGTCCCAAGTCGGGGGGGGAGACCCAGTACTTC. Translating it yields CASKGPKSGGETQYF.

V and J are TRBV5-1 and TRBJ2-7; 8 bases line up with TRBD1. The J segment lost 5 bases and the V segment lost 0 bases, leaving 7 bases of the junction unmatched. CDR1 is SGHRS, CDR2 YFSETQ, per germline. The CDR3 contains 15 residues. The CDR3 loop is CASSLGQGILDEQYF. CDR3 sequence (DNA): TGCGCCAGCAGCTTGGGACAGGGGATCTTGGACGAGCAGTACTTC.

The chain links TRBV27 to TRBJ2-5; 8 bases map to TRBD1. The J call may not be correct, given that the DNA end is closer to TRBJ2-7. Germline CDR1 is MNHEY and CDR2 is SMNVEV (reference sequence). This CDR3 is built from 15 residues. The CDR3 sequence: CASGSLGTGFHEQYF. CDR3 bases: TGTGCCAGCGGTAGTTTAGGGACAGGTTTCCACGAGCAGTACTTC.

This chain joins TRBV18 and TRBJ1-4; a weak D match, TRBD1 (5 bases). Germline loops: CDR1 KGHSH, CDR2 LQKENI. Trimming removed 3 bases at V and 8 bases at J, with 19 bases between. The CDR3 extends over 16 amino acids. The CDR3 nucleotides read TGTGCCAGCTCACCGCAGCTTGGGGACGAGTTCGAAAAACTGTTTTTT. Its translation: CASSPQLGDEFEKLFF.

This chain joins TRBV5-1 and TRBJ2-2, with 9 nucleotides matching TRBD1. The junction had 7 bases not matched to a gene; V was cut back by 4 bases and J by 3 bases. Germline V CDR1 and CDR2: SGHRS, YFSETQ. There are 16 residues in the CDR3. CDR3 amino acids: CASSTEDRGHTGELFF. The CDR3, as DNA: TGCGCCAGCAGCACTGAGGACAGGGGACACACCGGGGAGCTGTTTTTT.